This T cell receptor beta chain comes out of a study of regulatory dendritic cells for organ transplantation. General study findings and limits: Regulatory dendritic cells appeared to expand memory CD8+ clones less than mature ones.

By share, this clone ranks as medium-sized. Its antigen is currently unknown. Sorted subsets were CFSE-labeled and cultured roughly 5 days with allogeneic dendritic cells. TCRdb's table, derived via immunoSEQ multiplex PCR, lists solely in-frame clones and lacks some. Counted here are fewer than 8,500 clones, roughly 67% occurring once; the ten biggest clones make up about 4%. The CDR3 is made up of 13 amino acids. V was trimmed by 1 base and J by 2 bases, leaving 6 bases between them. Germline assignment: CDR1 SGHVS and CDR2 FNYEAQ. The sequencing sample was made of memory CD4+ T cells from blood cultured with dendritic cells. Subset here: CD45RO+ memory T cells. This chain uses TRBV7-6 with TRBJ2-7; D ambiguous. The TCR originated in a human donor in good health. CDR3: CASSLDLTYEQYF. The CDR3, as DNA: TGTGCCAGCAGCTTAGACTTGACCTACGAGCAGTACTTC.